A single sample gave rise to the 28 T cell receptor beta chains below, sequenced in a study of blood T cell repertoires in COVID-19. Some clones are missing from TCRdb's copy, which holds only in-frame ones; the method was immunoSEQ multiplex PCR. The data show about 410,000 clones, with about 88% seen just once and about 1.6% held by the top ten. Sequencing used peripheral blood. These TCRs come from a middle-aged woman with COVID-19, enrolled during active disease.

The chain recombines TRBV6-5 with TRBJ1-1, with D possibly being TRBD1 (5 bases). Trimming took off 6 bases at V and 1 base at J, with 12 bases between the two ends. CDR3 size: 14 residues. Germline CDR1 reads MNHEY; CDR2 reads SVGAGI. Here the CDR3 DNA reads TGTGCCAGCAGACCAGGGTTGGGGAACACTGAAGCTTTCTTT. Its translation is CASRPGLGNTEAFF.

This chain uses TRBV7-3 with TRBJ2-1; the match to TRBD2 covers 14 bases. This CDR3 region has 19 residues. Germline CDR1 is SGHTA and CDR2 is FQGTGA. V shed 0 bases, J shed 7 bases, and the junction held 11 bases outside the gene matches. CDR3 sequence: CASSLTPGTSGSGMNEQFF. In DNA, the CDR3 is TGTGCCAGCAGCTTAACGCCCGGGACTAGCGGGAGTGGTATGAATGAGCAGTTCTTC.

This chain uses TRBV27 with TRBJ2-2, with D hard to call. Trimming stripped 5 bases from V and 5 bases from J, with 12 bases between. From germline, CDR1 is MNHEY and CDR2 SMNVEV (reference sequence). There are 14 residues in the CDR3. In DNA, the CDR3 is TGTGCCAGCAGTCCCGACCCGCGGACCGGGGAGCTGTTTTTT. As protein: CASSPDPRTGELFF.

The gene calls are TRBV28 and TRBJ1-2, with D unclear. The CDR3 runs 15 residues. Germline CDR1 and CDR2: MDHEN and SYDVKM. With 3 bases removed from V and 0 bases from J, the gap between germline ends came to 11 bases. In DNA form, the CDR3 reads TGTGCCAGCAGTTTGGTTCGCACAGCTAACTATGGCTACACCTTC. Encoded protein: CASSLVRTANYGYTF.

V usage is TRBV5-8 and J usage is TRBJ2-3; D is possibly TRBD2 (6 bases). V lost 7 bases and J 8 bases, leaving 8 bases between the germline ends. Germline V gives CDR1 SGHTS, CDR2 YDEGEE. The CDR3 has 10 amino acids. The CDR3 coding sequence is TGTGCCAGCGGAGGGTCTACGCAGTATTTT. This translates into CASGGSTQYF.

This sequence joins TRBV29-1 and TRBJ1-2, with a tentative D call TRBD1 (6 bases). The V gene lost 4 bases and the J gene lost 7 bases, with 13 bases spanning the gap. Germline lookup yields CDR1 SQVTM and CDR2 ANQGSEA. CDR3 length equals 12 residues. CDR3 in DNA: TGCAGCGTTGGGGGCTGGGGGCTTGGCTACACCTTC. This codes for CSVGGWGLGYTF.

The J gene is TRBJ1-6, the V gene TRBV7-3; D is uncertain. Germline V lookup: CDR1 SGHTA, CDR2 FQGTGA. With 0 bases removed from V and 10 bases from J, the gap between germline ends came to 13 bases. This CDR3 is built from 15 residues. Here the CDR3 reads CASSLTRDPGSPLHF. CDR3 bases: TGTGCCAGCAGCTTAACGCGGGATCCGGGGTCACCCCTCCACTTT.

The genes are TRBV4-3 and TRBJ1-4, with 9 nucleotides matching TRBD1. Germline CDR1 is LGHNA and CDR2 is YSLEER. The V segment lost 2 bases and the J segment 8 bases; nucleotides outside the gene matches: 15. The CDR3 contains 18 residues. Here the CDR3 reads CASSQRHTADRGSEKLFF. CDR3 nucleotide sequence: TGCGCCAGCAGCCAACGACACACCGCGGACAGGGGAAGCGAAAAACTGTTTTTT.

The rearrangement uses TRBV3-1 (or the pseudogene TRBV3-2) and TRBJ2-7; 9 positions match TRBD1. The V gene end was trimmed by 0 bases and the J gene end by 1 base; junction bases not matched to a gene: 10. Germline CDR1 and CDR2: LGHDT and YNNKEL (reference sequence). The CDR3 has 18 amino acids. The CDR3 coding sequence is TGTGCCAGCAGCCAAGAGGGGACAGGGTGGTCCCTTTCCTACGAGCAGTACTTC. Translation gives CASSQEGTGWSLSYEQYF.

This clone was seen once. The rearrangement joins TRBV15 to TRBJ1-5, with D perhaps matching TRBD1 (6 bases). From germline, CDR1 is LNHNV and CDR2 YYDKDF (reference sequence). Between the trimmed V and J ends, which lost 3 bases and 2 bases, there was a span of 11 bases. This CDR3 is 15 amino acids long. Written as DNA, the CDR3 is TGTGCCACCAGCAGGACGACAGGAGGCAATCAGCCCCAGCATTTT. Its protein product is CATSRTTGGNQPQHF.

CDR3 nucleotide sequence: TGTGCCAGCAGTACCCACGACAGGCTCGATACACCCCTCCACTTT. Its protein product is CASSTHDRLDTPLHF. The chain carries TRBV6-6 and TRBJ1-6; perhaps TRBD1 as D (6 bases). CDR3 size: 15 residues. Trimming cost V 5 bases and J 11 bases, with 19 bases left between them. The V gene's germline CDR1 is MNHNY and CDR2 SVGAGI (reference sequence).

This clone occurred once. The chain uses TRBV10-2 and TRBJ2-3; the match to TRBD1 covers 7 bases. Germline V gives CDR1 WSHSY, CDR2 SAAADI. This CDR3 has 15 amino acids. V was clipped by 2 bases and J by 2 bases; unmatched bases: 4. The CDR3 reads CASSERGRNTDTQYF. DNA of the CDR3: TGCGCCAGCAGTGAGAGGGGGCGGAACACAGATACGCAGTATTTT.

The chain joins TRBV28 to TRBJ1-1, with 8 bases aligning to TRBD1. The CDR3 runs 13 residues. Germline values: CDR1 MDHEN, CDR2 SYDVKM. Trimming cost V 6 bases and J 4 bases; bases outside gene matches: 4. This CDR3 is CASSNRGSTEAFF. The CDR3 DNA reads as TGTGCCAGCAGCAACAGGGGGAGCACTGAAGCTTTCTTT.

The V gene is TRBV30, the J gene TRBJ1-5, with a tentative D call TRBD1 (6 bases). With 4 bases removed from V and 4 bases from J, the gap between germline ends came to 11 bases. The length of the CDR3 is 13 residues. Germline loops: CDR1 GTSNPN, CDR2 SVGIG (reference sequence). The CDR3 bases are TGTGCCTGGACCACACAGGGAAATCAGCCCCAGCATTTT. This encodes CAWTTQGNQPQHF.

This chain connects TRBV2 to TRBJ2-4; 9 positions agree with TRBD1. The CDR3 is 17 amino acids. Per germline, CDR1 SNHLY and CDR2 FYNNEI. J gave up 0 bases and V 6 bases, and 9 bases lay outside the gene matches. This chain's CDR3 is CASRDRQGGLAKNIQYF. DNA of the CDR3: TGTGCCAGCAGGGATAGACAGGGGGGATTAGCCAAAAACATTCAGTACTTC.

The rearrangement uses TRBV18 and TRBJ1-1; 8 positions match TRBD1. This CDR3 contains 15 residues. V trimming: 3 bases; J trimming: 4 bases; junction bases outside the gene matches: 7. In germline, CDR1 is KGHSH, CDR2 LQKENI. The DNA for the CDR3 is TGTGCCAGCTCACCGCTGGACAGGGTCGGCACTGAAGCTTTCTTT. It translates to CASSPLDRVGTEAFF.

The V call is TRBV3-1 (or the pseudogene TRBV3-2), the J call TRBJ2-1; 12 bases match TRBD2. Looked up from germline, CDR1 is LGHDT and CDR2 is YNNKEL (reference sequence). The CDR3 has 21 residues. J gave up 6 bases and V 0 bases, and 18 bases lay outside the gene matches. Here the CDR3 reads CASSQDRFWLAGGPISNEQFF. The CDR3 nucleotides read TGTGCCAGCAGCCAAGATAGGTTTTGGCTAGCGGGAGGGCCCATTAGCAATGAGCAGTTCTTC.

This chain joins TRBV6-5 and TRBJ1-2, with D possibly being TRBD1 (5 bases). The V gene's germline CDR1 is MNHEY and CDR2 SVGAGI. V was pared by 4 bases and J by 6 bases, with 9 bases between. The CDR3 contains 12 residues. CDR3 region: CASSLRGHGYTF. Written as DNA, the CDR3 is TGTGCCAGCAGTTTAAGGGGCCATGGCTACACCTTC.

The chain recombines TRBV3-1 (or the pseudogene TRBV3-2) with TRBJ1-6; D might be TRBD1 (5 bases). Germline V gene lookup returns CDR1 LGHDT and CDR2 YNNKEL (reference sequence). The CDR3 contains 16 residues. Trimming took off 3 bases at V and 8 bases at J, with 17 bases between the two ends. The DNA for the CDR3 is TGTGCCAGCAGCCACCGGAGACAGACTTTGCATTCACCCCTCCACTTT. This gives the protein CASSHRRQTLHSPLHF.

This clone was seen more than once but under ten times. The chain carries TRBV19 and TRBJ1-1; 10 positions agree with TRBD1. CDR3 size: 14 residues. Germline CDR1 reads LNHDA; CDR2 reads SQIVND (reference sequence). Trimming took 10 bases from V and 3 from J; bases not matched to a gene: 8. The CDR3 sequence: CATYRDRGDTEAFF. The CDR3 nucleotides are TGTGCCACTTACCGGGACAGGGGCGACACTGAAGCTTTCTTT.

The chain is built from TRBV29-1 and TRBJ1-1, with a weak D call TRBD1 (5 bases). The CDR3 contains 15 residues. Germline assignment: CDR1 SQVTM and CDR2 ANQGSEA. Deletions cut 5 bases from V and 1 base from J, with 17 bases between. The CDR3 spells CSVLLRGGTNTEAFF. The CDR3 coding sequence is TGCAGCGTTCTCCTTCGGGGGGGGACGAACACTGAAGCTTTCTTT. Together with reference TRBV29-1 and TRBJ1-1, the CDR3 gives the full variable domain: SAVISQKPSRDICQRGTSLTIQCQVDSQVTMMFWYRQQPGQSLTLIATANQGSEATYESGFVIDKFPISRPNLTFSTLTVSNMSPEDSSIYLCSVLLRGGTNTEAFFGQGTRLTVV.

V gene TRBV27 combines with J gene TRBJ1-2, with TRBD1 identical over 7 bases. Unmatched junction bases numbered 7, after V lost 3 bases and J lost 6 bases. Germline CDR1 MNHEY, CDR2 SMNVEV (reference sequence). The CDR3 extends over 14 amino acids. The chain's CDR3 is CASSFRKGANGYTF. DNA for the CDR3: TGTGCCAGCAGTTTCAGGAAGGGGGCAAATGGCTACACCTTC.

The rearrangement uses TRBV3-1 (or the pseudogene TRBV3-2) and TRBJ2-5; the D is unclear. The CDR3 is 13 amino acids. Trimming removed 2 bases at V and 1 base at J, with 5 bases between. CDR1 and CDR2 from the germline V gene are LGHDT and YNNKEL (reference sequence). CDR3 protein: CASSQLSQETQYF. Here the CDR3 DNA reads TGTGCCAGCAGCCAACTTTCCCAAGAGACCCAGTACTTC.

The chain uses TRBV3-1 (or the pseudogene TRBV3-2) and TRBJ1-5, with D tentatively TRBD1 (6 bases). The CDR3 runs to 16 residues. Trimming left V 4 bases short and J 4 bases short, with 17 bases between. Germline CDR1 LGHDT, CDR2 YNNKEL (reference sequence). DNA for the CDR3: TGTGCCAGCAGCCTTCAGGGGATGGGAGGGAATCAGCCCCAGCATTTT. Amino acids: CASSLQGMGGNQPQHF.

This rearrangement joins TRBV18 to TRBJ1-2; 8 bases fit TRBD1. Germline CDR1 is KGHSH and CDR2 is LQKENI. V trimming: 3 bases; J trimming: 4 bases; junction bases outside the gene matches: 4. The CDR3 is 14 amino acids. The CDR3 DNA reads as TGTGCCAGCTCACCCCCCGGGACAGGCTATGGCTACACCTTC. As protein: CASSPPGTGYGYTF.

V is TRBV7-9 and J is TRBJ1-4; D call uncertain. This CDR3 contains 15 residues. Germline assignment: CDR1 SEHNR and CDR2 FQNEAQ (reference sequence). Trimming stripped 7 bases from V and 6 bases from J, with 18 bases between. CDR3: CASTSRDRADEKLFF. The CDR3, as DNA: TGTGCCAGCACCTCGCGGGATAGGGCAGATGAAAAACTGTTTTTT.

This clone was counted only a few times. V gene TRBV6-2 or TRBV6-3 combines with J gene TRBJ1-5; D unresolved. The V end was cut by 2 bases, the J end by 1 base, with 12 bases between. CDR1 and CDR2 (germline): MNHEY, SVGEGT. The CDR3 loop spans 16 amino acids. The CDR3 DNA reads TGTGCCAGCAGTTACCCCCGCCTCAGGAGCAATCAGCCCCAGCATTTT. It specifies CASSYPRLRSNQPQHF.

The sample holds a few counts of this clone. The chain is built from TRBV13 and TRBJ1-1; weak D call: TRBD1 (5 bases). Trimming cost V 10 bases and J 8 bases, with 17 bases left between them. The CDR3 covers 12 residues. Germline V CDR1 and CDR2: PRHDT, FYEKMQ (reference sequence). CDR3 region: CATWGGAAEAFF. CDR3 nucleotides: TGTGCCACTTGGGGAGGGGCAGCCGAAGCTTTCTTT.